This T cell receptor (beta chain) was recorded in a study of shared clonotypes between healthy human individuals. The repertoire was sequenced with immunoSEQ multiplex PCR; TCRdb's copy has only in-frame clones and lacks some. The sample has about 770,000 clones; roughly two thirds are singletons. Germline V gene data show CDR1 as MNHEY and CDR2 as SVGAGI. Trimming cost V 6 bases and J 3 bases, with 17 bases left between them. CDR3 length equals 15 residues. The rearrangement joins TRBV6-5 to TRBJ1-2, with D maybe TRBD1 (6 bases). Material: memory CD4+ T cells sorted from blood. Subset specified: CD45RA-negative fraction. The clonotype originates from a woman aged 30 to 39 in good health. The CDR3 DNA reads TGTGCCAGCAGAGAAACAGGGTTGAGCGACTATGGCTACACCTTC. It translates to CASRETGLSDYGYTF.